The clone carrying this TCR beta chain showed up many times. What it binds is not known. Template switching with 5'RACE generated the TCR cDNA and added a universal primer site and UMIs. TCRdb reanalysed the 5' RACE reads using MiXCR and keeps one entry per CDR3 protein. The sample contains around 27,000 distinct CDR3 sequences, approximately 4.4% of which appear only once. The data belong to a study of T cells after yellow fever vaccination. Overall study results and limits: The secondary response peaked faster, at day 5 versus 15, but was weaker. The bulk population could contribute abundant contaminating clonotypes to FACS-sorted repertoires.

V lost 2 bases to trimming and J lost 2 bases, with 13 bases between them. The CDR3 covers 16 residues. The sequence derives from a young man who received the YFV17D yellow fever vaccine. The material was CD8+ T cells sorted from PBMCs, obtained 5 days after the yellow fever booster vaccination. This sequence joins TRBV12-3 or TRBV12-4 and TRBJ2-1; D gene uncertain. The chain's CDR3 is CASSLLRTETYNEQFF. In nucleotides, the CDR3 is TGTGCCAGCAGTTTATTGCGGACGGAGACCTACAATGAGCAGTTCTTC.